The entry that follows covers one TCR beta chain sequence. TCRdb's table, derived via immunoSEQ multiplex PCR, lists solely in-frame clones and lacks some. The data hold 130,000 or so clones, with roughly 80% observed a single time. The record originates from a study of PD-L1 blockade in urothelial cancer. As for the study in general: Patients initiated atezolizumab at some point between 2014 and 2015 at 1,200 mg intravenously every 3 weeks.

The CDR3 totals 13 residues. V lost 0 bases and J 4 bases, leaving 7 bases between the germline ends. Germline V gene data show CDR1 as SGHDT and CDR2 as YYEEEE. Time point reported: pretreatment peripheral blood. Each patient presented with locally advanced or metastatic urothelial carcinoma. A total of 1 to 8 samples per patient were collected pretreatment and on-treatment. This chain joins TRBV5-6 and TRBJ2-5, with D tentatively TRBD1 (6 bases). The input for sequencing was PBMCs, taken around atezolizumab (anti-PD-L1) treatment. This TCR was sampled from a man aged 50 to 59 with urothelial cancer. The CDR3 DNA sequence: TGTGCCAGCAGCTTGGAAGGGGGAGAGACCCAGTACTTC. Translating it yields CASSLEGGETQYF. Full variable domain (remainder filled in from reference TRBV5-6 and TRBJ2-5): DAGVTQSPTHLIKTRGQQVTLRCSPKSGHDTVSWYQQALGQGPQFIFQYYEEEERQRGNFPDRFSGHQFPNYSSELNVNALLLGDSALYLCASSLEGGETQYFGPGTRLLVL.